One sample yielded the 2 T cell receptor beta chains listed below, sequenced in a study of response to subunit inactivated influenza vaccine. One entry per CDR3 protein results from TCRdb running MiXCR on the RT-PCR reads. The table shows 150,000 to 200,000 distinct CDR3 sequences, with less than 15% occurring only once. Another study also made use of these data, one on T cells expressing NK-cell markers. That report adds: 5'RACE template switching with UMIs produced the TCR beta cDNA.

This specimen consisted of CD8+ T cells sorted from PBMCs, obtained approximately 13 days after vaccination. These receptors all come from a man in his forties or fifties who received an inactivated influenza vaccine.

The genes are TRBV12-3 or TRBV12-4 and TRBJ1-4; D remains ambiguous. The CDR3 extends over 14 amino acids. V lost 9 bases, J lost 2 bases, and 13 bases lay in between. The CDR3: CASTRESTNEKLFF. As DNA, the CDR3 is TGTGCCAGTACCCGAGAATCCACTAATGAAAAACTGTTTTTT.

This clonotype was counted only a few times. This sequence joins TRBV4-1 and TRBJ2-7, with D perhaps TRBD1 (6 bases). Germline CDR1 is MGHRA and CDR2 is YSYEKL. The CDR3 sequence is 16 residues long. The V and J ends lost 0 bases and 5 bases respectively, with 17 bases between them. The CDR3, as DNA: TGCGCCAGCAGCCAAGAGACAAGGCAGGGGAGCGACGAGCAGTACTTC. As protein: CASSQETRQGSDEQYF.